The clone carrying this T cell receptor (beta chain) was detected once. In the authors' workflow: Amplification of reference gene primers provided the estimated nucleated cell counts. Sequenced by immunoSEQ multiplex PCR; TCRdb stores in-frame clones only, minus some. That table gives V, J and clone size, and the DNA gave D and trimming. This repertoire shows about 240,000 clones, approximately 82% found once; its top ten account for less than 3.5%. This entry belongs to a study of blood T cell repertoires in COVID-19. In the study overall: Sites across the United States, Italy and Spain contributed samples from acute and convalescent COVID-19. T cells, B-cell-depleted T cells, or PBMCs provided the cDNA or gDNA that served as material.

Germline CDR1 is MDHEN and CDR2 is SYDVKM. CDR3 size: 16 residues. V gave up 2 bases and J gave up 1 base, with 14 bases separating them. Input material: peripheral blood. The sequence came from a woman younger than 35 with acute or convalescent COVID-19. V and J are TRBV28 and TRBJ1-1, with D possibly TRBD1 on 5 matching bases. Written as DNA, the CDR3 is TGTGCCAGCAGTTTAAGGCCACCGGGGGGGAACACTGAAGCTTTCTTT. It translates to CASSLRPPGGNTEAFF.